These T cell receptor beta chains were read from a single sample in a study of siplizumab effects on memory and regulatory T cells. Clones were read by immunoSEQ multiplex PCR, and TCRdb kept only the in-frame ones, dropping some. The sample consists of about 64,000 clones, 90% to 98% of them appearing once. The sample taken for sequencing was naive CD8+ T cells sorted from blood. These receptors originate from a human donor in good health. Each CDR3 is given with its conserved first and last residue. D genes are given only for firm matches. Expanded clones get a size class; other rows say once, few or many, or leave the size out.

>-|TRBV19|TRBJ1-5|-
TGTGCCAGTAGGGTGGGGCTTCAGCCCCAGCATTTT
CASRVGLQPQHF
>-|TRBV4-3|TRBJ2-7|TRBD2
TGCGCCAGCAGCCAAGATCCGAGGGACTACTACGAGCAGTACTTC
CASSQDPRDYYEQYF
>-|TRBV7-9|TRBJ2-6|TRBD1
TGTGCCAGCAGCTCACTTAAGACAGGGGGCCGTGGGGCCAACGTCCTGACTTTC
CASSSLKTGGRGANVLTF
>-|TRBV4-2|TRBJ1-2|-
TGTGCCAGCAGCCAAGGAAGGGATGGCTACACCTTC
CASSQGRDGYTF
>-|TRBV13|TRBJ2-3|TRBD1
TGTGCCAGCAGCTTCGGGCAGGGGGCGACAACAGATACGCAGTATTTT
CASSFGQGATTDTQYF
>-|TRBV27|TRBJ2-1|-
TGTGCCAGCAGCCCAGACAGGACCTCCTACAATGAGCAGTTCTTC
CASSPDRTSYNEQFF
>-|TRBV7-2|TRBJ2-7|TRBD2
TGTGCCAGCAGCTGGAATCCGAGCGGGGGGGCCGAGCAGTACTTC
CASSWNPSGGAEQYF
>once|TRBV28|TRBJ2-5|-
TGTGCCAGCAGCCCGAGTGAGGGGGAGACCCAGTACTTC
CASSPSEGETQYF
>-|TRBV4-1|TRBJ2-1|-
TGCGCCAGCAGCCTGGGGGCCGGCCATGAGCAGTTCTTC
CASSLGAGHEQFF
>once|TRBV7-9|TRBJ1-3|-
TGTGCCAGCAGCTTTAGGCCGCGGGCAGGAGGAAACACCATATATTTT
CASSFRPRAGGNTIYF
>-|TRBV6-8|TRBJ2-7|-
TGTGCCAGCAGCCCCAGGTCCTCCTACGAGCAGTACTTC
CASSPRSSYEQYF
>once|TRBV7-9|TRBJ2-1|TRBD2
TGTGCCAGCAGCTGGACTAGCAACAATGAGCAGTTCTTC
CASSWTSNNEQFF
>-|TRBV5-4|TRBJ1-1|TRBD1
TGTGCCAGCAGCTTGACAGGGGATACTGAAGCTTTCTTT
CASSLTGDTEAFF
>-|TRBV6-5|TRBJ2-5|-
TGTGCCAGCAGTTACTTCCCAGGGGAGACCCAGTACTTC
CASSYFPGETQYF
>-|TRBV21-1|TRBJ2-1|-
TGTGCCAGCAGCATCCAAATGGGCGGGGGACTAGCTGAAGAGCAGTTCTTC
CASSIQMGGGLAEEQFF
>-|TRBV4-1|TRBJ2-7|-
TGCGCCAGCAGCCCCCGGACGAGCTCCTACGAGCAGTACTTC
CASSPRTSSYEQYF
>-|TRBV4-2|TRBJ2-7|-
TGTGCCAGCAGCCAAGAAATCAGCGCGAGCTCCTACGAGCAGTACTTC
CASSQEISASSYEQYF
>-|TRBV19|TRBJ2-2|-
TGTGCCAGTGAAGGGGGGGCTGGCGGGGAGCTGTTTTTT
CASEGGAGGELFF
>-|TRBV12-5|TRBJ1-4|-
TGTGCTAGTGACCAGGGTACCGAAAAACTGTTTTTT
CASDQGTEKLFF
>-|TRBV9|TRBJ2-5|TRBD2
TGTGCCAGCAGCCCTAGCGGGGGGGCGTATGAGACCCAGTACTTC
CASSPSGGAYETQYF
>-|TRBV4-3|TRBJ1-2|-
TGCGCCAGCAGCCACGGGGAGTTGGGGGGCGATGGCTACACCTTC
CASSHGELGGDGYTF
>-|TRBV6-5|TRBJ2-1|TRBD2
TGTGCCAGCAGTTTTGATAGCGGGGAGTACAATGAGCAGTTCTTC
CASSFDSGEYNEQFF
>-|TRBV9|TRBJ2-3|TRBD2
TGTGCCAGCAGCGAGGGCGGGGGGGCGACAGATACGCAGTATTTT
CASSEGGGATDTQYF
>-|TRBV10-3|TRBJ2-7|TRBD1
TGTGCCATCAGTGACAAGGGACAGGGACAAACCTACGAGCAGTACTTC
CAISDKGQGQTYEQYF
>-|TRBV6-6|TRBJ2-1|TRBD2
TGTGCCAGCAGTCCTGGACTAGCTGGATATGAGCAGTTCTTC
CASSPGLAGYEQFF
>-|TRBV5-6|TRBJ2-7|-
TGTGCCAGCAGCTGGGGGGCGGGCGAGCAGTACTTC
CASSWGAGEQYF
>-|TRBV9|TRBJ1-6|TRBD1
TGTGCCAGCAGCGAGACAGGGTCCGACTCACCCCTCCACTTT
CASSETGSDSPLHF
>-|TRBV6-1|TRBJ2-4|TRBD1
TGTGCCAGCAGTGAAGGCAGGGGGCAGAACATTCAGTACTTC
CASSEGRGQNIQYF
>-|TRBV7-9|TRBJ2-2|-
TGTGCCAGCAGCCATTCAGGGACCGGGGAGCTGTTTTTT
CASSHSGTGELFF
>-|TRBV27|TRBJ2-7|-
TGTGCCAGCAAGGAGGGGGGCTCCTACGAGCAGTACTTC
CASKEGGSYEQYF
>-|TRBV9|TRBJ2-1|TRBD1
TGTGCCAGCAGCGATCACCAGGGGGCGAATTTCGATGAGCAGTTCTTC
CASSDHQGANFDEQFF
>-|TRBV9|TRBJ1-1|-
TGTGCCAGCAGCCCCGCGGGCAGTCCCACTGAAGCTTTCTTT
CASSPAGSPTEAFF
>-|TRBV9|TRBJ2-3|-
TGTGCCAGCAGCGTAGGGGGGACAGATACGCAGTATTTT
CASSVGGTDTQYF
>-|TRBV20-1|TRBJ2-7|-
TGCAGTGCTCCACGTGGGGGCGAGCAGTACTTC
CSAPRGGEQYF
>-|TRBV7-7|TRBJ2-3|TRBD2
TGTGCCAGCAGCAGGACTAGCGGGGCGGGAGATACGCAGTATTTT
CASSRTSGAGDTQYF
>-|TRBV6-5|TRBJ2-3|TRBD2
TGTGCCAGCAGTTCCCGGACTAGCGTCATAGATACGCAGTATTTT
CASSSRTSVIDTQYF
>-|TRBV5-4|TRBJ2-5|-
TGTGCCAGCAGCCACCTTGATGCGGGGCTGGGAGAGACCCAGTACTTC
CASSHLDAGLGETQYF
>-|TRBV28|TRBJ2-7|-
TGTGCCAGCAGTGGACGGGACTACGAGCAGTACTTC
CASSGRDYEQYF
>-|TRBV9|TRBJ1-2|TRBD1
TGTGCCAGCAGCAATAGGGGGCAGCTTACTAACTATGGCTACACCTTC
CASSNRGQLTNYGYTF
>few|TRBV19|TRBJ1-2|-
TGTGCCAGTAGTATAGAATCCCGGGACCCCTATGGCTACACCTTC
CASSIESRDPYGYTF
>-|TRBV11-2|TRBJ2-7|-
TGTGCCAGCAGCCCCCGCTCCTACGAGCAGTACTTC
CASSPRSYEQYF
>-|TRBV19|TRBJ1-5|-
TGTGCCAGTAGTATTCAGGGCGGGGGTCAGCCCCAGCATTTT
CASSIQGGGQPQHF
>-|TRBV7-9|TRBJ2-3|TRBD2
TGTGCCAGCAGCCAAGGACTAGCGGGGGTCGGTACGCAGTATTTT
CASSQGLAGVGTQYF
>-|TRBV4-3|TRBJ1-4|-
TGCGCCAGCAGCCTTGACAGGAGAGGCGAAAAACTGTTTTTT
CASSLDRRGEKLFF
>-|TRBV6-6|TRBJ2-3|TRBD2
TGTGCCAGCAGTCCTAGCGGGGGGGGCGCAGATACGCAGTATTTT
CASSPSGGGADTQYF
>-|TRBV7-3|TRBJ2-6|TRBD1
TGTGCCAGCAGCTTAAAAGCCATACAGGGGGCTGGGGCCAACGTCCTGACTTTC
CASSLKAIQGAGANVLTF
>-|TRBV6-1|TRBJ2-1|-
TGTGCCAGCAGGGGGACTGGGAATGAGCAGTTCTTC
CASRGTGNEQFF
>-|TRBV19|TRBJ2-7|TRBD1
TGTGCCAGTAGTATAGATCGTTGGGGACAGGGGAACTACGAGCAGTACTTC
CASSIDRWGQGNYEQYF
>-|TRBV15|TRBJ2-7|-
TGTGCCACCAGCAGAGATGTGGGGTACGAGCAGTACTTC
CATSRDVGYEQYF
>-|TRBV14|TRBJ1-2|-
TGTGCCAGCAGCCAAGCGGGGGTACTTTATGGCTACACCTTC
CASSQAGVLYGYTF